Shown below are 27 T cell receptor beta chains from a single sample sequenced in a study of beta chain features in type 1 diabetes. Expressed TCRB transcripts were sequenced because the entire RNA isolate underwent reverse transcription. Assay used: immunoSEQ multiplex PCR; TCRdb lists only in-frame clones, some missing. The sample has 400,000 to 450,000 clones; about 15% are singletons. Input material: naive CD4+ T cells from blood. These receptors came from a man aged 30 to 39 in good health.

This clone appeared a few times. At the DNA level, this CDR3 is encoded by other sequences in the same sample as well. The J gene is TRBJ1-1, the V gene TRBV29-1; D is uncertain. The CDR3 covers 12 residues. V was shortened by 1 base and J by 4 bases, with 7 bases between the two germline ends. From germline, CDR1 is SQVTM and CDR2 ANQGSEA. CDR3 coding DNA: TGCAGCGTTGAAGGACGTCTCACTGAAGCTTTCTTT. Translating gives CSVEGRLTEAFF.

This clone was seen more than once but under ten times. The rearrangement joins TRBV7-2 to TRBJ1-1; a possible D gene is TRBD1 (6 bases). This CDR3 has 14 amino acids. V was cut by 6 bases and J by 0 bases, with 11 bases left in between. CDR1 and CDR2 (germline): SGHTA, FQGNSA. The CDR3 bases are TGTGCCAGCAGTCTGACAGGAGTGAACACTGAAGCTTTCTTT. Protein: CASSLTGVNTEAFF.

The chain employs TRBV10-3 and TRBJ2-7; TRBD1 agrees at 9 bases. The CDR3 is 14 residues long. The J segment lost 6 bases and the V segment lost 1 base, leaving 4 bases of the junction unmatched. Germline values: CDR1 ENHRY, CDR2 SYGVKD. Here the CDR3 DNA reads TGTGCCATCAGTGAGTGGGGACAGGGTGGCGAGCAGTACGTC. Its protein product is CAISEWGQGGEQYV.

The chain uses TRBV25-1 and TRBJ1-1; D is uncertain. CDR3 size: 13 residues. Germline V CDR1 and CDR2: MGHDK, SYGVNS. V lost 4 bases and J lost 3, with 9 bases in between. CDR3 sequence reads: CASSGVTYTEAFF. In DNA, the CDR3 is TGTGCCAGCAGTGGGGTGACCTACACTGAAGCTTTCTTT.

A few counts support this clone. The V and J genes are TRBV29-1 and TRBJ2-1; 8 nucleotides align to TRBD2. V gave up 4 bases and J gave up 4 bases; unmatched junction bases: 3. This CDR3 comprises 13 residues. Germline lookup yields CDR1 SQVTM and CDR2 ANQGSEA. CDR3 loop: CSVGQRGYNEQFF. CDR3 sequence (DNA): TGCAGCGTTGGGCAGCGGGGGTACAATGAGCAGTTCTTC.

This rearrangement joins TRBV7-9 to TRBJ2-1, with a weak D call TRBD2 (5 bases). V was cut by 6 bases and J by 2 bases, with 14 bases left in between. The CDR3 spans 15 residues. Germline lookup yields CDR1 SEHNR and CDR2 FQNEAQ (reference sequence). The CDR3 bases are TGTGCCAGCAGATCAGCCCGGGGAACCTACAATGAGCAGTTCTTC. Its protein is CASRSARGTYNEQFF.

The rearrangement uses TRBV7-2 and TRBJ2-1, with 9 bases identical to TRBD2. The CDR3 runs 15 residues. The V gene end was trimmed by 7 bases and the J gene end by 2 bases; junction bases not matched to a gene: 6. Germline CDR1 is SGHTA and CDR2 is FQGNSA. CDR3 sequence reads: CASTQSSGAYNEQFF. The CDR3 DNA is TGTGCCAGCACCCAATCTAGCGGGGCCTACAATGAGCAGTTCTTC.

The sample holds a few counts of this clone. The genes are TRBV25-1 and TRBJ2-2; 12 bases line up with TRBD1. V lost 7 bases, J lost 5 bases, and 2 bases stayed unmatched. Per the germline V gene, CDR1 is MGHDK and CDR2 is SYGVNS. The CDR3 covers 14 residues. The CDR3 sequence is CASKGQGATGELFF. The CDR3 DNA is TGTGCCAGCAAGGGACAGGGGGCAACCGGGGAGCTGTTTTTT.

This rearrangement joins TRBV18 to TRBJ2-7; D is undetermined. The germline V and J ends were trimmed by 2 bases and 1 base, with 9 bases remaining between them. The germline V gene has CDR1 KGHSH and CDR2 LQKENI. This CDR3 has 14 residues. CDR3 sequence (DNA): TGTGCCAGCTCACCAATGGACGCATCCTACGAGCAGTACGTC. Residues: CASSPMDASYEQYV.

This clone was seen only a few times. The CDR3 DNA reads TGTGCCAGCAGCGTAGAGCCGGGAGTCGATCAGCCCCAGCATTTT. Translation gives CASSVEPGVDQPQHF. The genes are TRBV9 and TRBJ1-5; D is unclear. This CDR3 spans 15 amino acids. V lost 0 bases to trimming and J lost 5 bases, with 12 bases between them. Germline loops: CDR1 SGDLS, CDR2 YYNGEE.

V usage is TRBV15 and J usage is TRBJ2-3; a weak D match, TRBD2 (6 bases). The V gene's germline CDR1 is LNHNV and CDR2 YYDKDF (reference sequence). V gave up 8 bases and J gave up 0 bases, with 15 bases separating them. CDR3 length: 15 residues. CDR3 region: CATGGTPKSTDTQYF. In DNA, the CDR3 is TGTGCCACCGGCGGGACTCCGAAAAGCACAGATACGCAGTATTTT.

The chain employs TRBV7-2 and TRBJ2-4; TRBD2 agrees at 11 bases. Germline lookup yields CDR1 SGHTA and CDR2 FQGNSA. This CDR3 is 15 amino acids long. V lost 3 bases to trimming and J lost 5 bases; unmatched junction nucleotides: 3. The CDR3 reads CASSLEGLAENIQYF. In DNA form, the CDR3 reads TGTGCCAGCAGCTTGGAGGGACTAGCGGAAAACATTCAGTACTTC.

In this sample, this clone turned up a few times. The rearrangement joins TRBV7-9 to TRBJ2-7; D ambiguous. CDR1 is SEHNR, CDR2 FQNEAQ, per germline (reference sequence). The CDR3 is 12 amino acids. The V end was cut by 2 bases, the J end by 6 bases, with 8 bases between. This CDR3 is CASSLISGEQYV. The CDR3 nucleotides are TGTGCCAGCAGCTTAATCAGTGGCGAGCAGTACGTC.

The J gene is TRBJ2-1, the V gene TRBV9; possible D gene TRBD1, 6 bases. CDR3 length: 12 residues. V lost 3 bases and J 9 bases, leaving 10 bases between the germline ends. The germline gives CDR1 SGDLS, CDR2 YYNGEE. CDR3 in DNA: TGTGCCAGCAGCGAAGGACAGTCTGAGCAGTTCTTC. Encoded protein: CASSEGQSEQFF.

V and J are TRBV28 and TRBJ2-5, with TRBD1 as a possible D gene (5 bases). Per the germline V gene, CDR1 is MDHEN and CDR2 is SYDVKM. Trimming cost V 1 base and J 4 bases, with 7 bases left between them. The CDR3 covers 13 residues. DNA for the CDR3: TGTGCCAGCAGTTTATATGGGGCAGAGACCCAGTACTTC. This sequence encodes CASSLYGAETQYF.

Only a few counts were recorded for this clone. The chain is built from TRBV4-3 and TRBJ2-5, with 7 bases fitting TRBD1. Germline V CDR1 and CDR2: LGHNA, YSLEER. The CDR3 has 15 residues. Trimming cost V 1 base and J 2 bases; bases outside gene matches: 4. The CDR3 region is CASSQAGTEQETQYF. The CDR3 DNA is TGCGCCAGCAGCCAAGCCGGGACAGAACAAGAGACCCAGTACTTC.

The chain recombines TRBV18 with TRBJ1-2, with D unresolved. Germline-derived CDR1 and CDR2 are KGHSH and LQKENI. The CDR3 covers 14 residues. V was clipped by 1 base and J by 6 bases, with 12 bases between them. The CDR3 coding sequence is TGTGCCAGCTCACCACTTAATGAATATAATGGCTACACCTTC. Amino acid sequence: CASSPLNEYNGYTF.

V gene TRBV20-1 combines with J gene TRBJ1-1; tentative D call: TRBD1 (5 bases). V lost 3 bases to trimming and J lost 11 bases, with 13 bases between them. The germline V gene has CDR1 DFQATT and CDR2 SNEGSKA (reference sequence). The CDR3 has 11 residues. CDR3 sequence: CSASREVRAFF. For the CDR3, the DNA is TGCAGTGCTAGCAGGGAGGTTCGGGCTTTCTTT.

The chain uses TRBV10-3 and TRBJ2-3, with D unclear. Germline V lookup: CDR1 ENHRY, CDR2 SYGVKD. There are 14 residues in the CDR3. With 0 bases removed from V and 5 bases from J, the gap between germline ends came to 9 bases. CDR3 in amino acids: CAISESIKGDTQYF. The CDR3 nucleotides read TGTGCCATCAGTGAGTCGATTAAGGGAGATACGCAGTATTTT.

This clone was seen a handful of times. The V and J genes are TRBV30 and TRBJ1-5; tentative D call: TRBD1 (5 bases). Trimming cost V 3 bases and J 1 base, with 10 bases left between them. CDR1 and CDR2 (germline): GTSNPN, SVGIG (reference sequence). CDR3 length: 14 residues. CDR3 in amino acids: CAWSQGRSNQPQHF. The DNA of the CDR3 is TGTGCCTGGAGCCAGGGACGCAGCAATCAGCCCCAGCATTTT.

V gene TRBV7-9 combines with J gene TRBJ1-4; D remains unclear. Trimming took 0 bases from V and 3 from J, leaving 11 bases between them. The CDR3 totals 16 residues. CDR1 and CDR2 from the germline V gene are SEHNR and FQNEAQ (reference sequence). In DNA form, the CDR3 reads TGTGCCAGCAGCTTAGCGATAAGCGTCTCTAATGAAAAACTGTTTTTT. Its translation: CASSLAISVSNEKLFF.

The V and J genes are TRBV15 and TRBJ1-6; D is ambiguous. V was trimmed by 5 bases and J by 8 bases, leaving 22 bases between them. The CDR3 totals 17 residues. Germline assignment: CDR1 LNHNV and CDR2 YYDKDF (reference sequence). CDR3 in DNA: TGTGCCACCAGCCGATACACGGGAGTCTCGAGTGATTCACCCCTCCACTTT. It specifies CATSRYTGVSSDSPLHF.

A few counts support this clone. V and J are TRBV5-4 and TRBJ2-1; D perhaps matches TRBD2 (6 bases). Germline V CDR1 and CDR2: SGHNT, YYREEE (reference sequence). Trimming took off 4 bases at V and 9 bases at J, with 20 bases between the two ends. This CDR3 has 15 residues. CDR3 sequence: CASSTGLIRVGEQFF. The CDR3 nucleotides read TGTGCCAGCAGCACGGGACTGATCCGCGTGGGTGAGCAGTTCTTC.

This clone was seen more than once but under ten times. CDR3 DNA: TGTGCCAGCACTCGGACAGGGGAAACCTACGAGCAGTACTTC. Residues: CASTRTGETYEQYF. The genes are TRBV5-4 and TRBJ2-7; 9 positions match TRBD1. Per germline, CDR1 SGHNT and CDR2 YYREEE (reference sequence). The CDR3 consists of 14 residues. The trim removed 6 bases at V and 2 bases at J, leaving 6 bases unmatched.

This clone was found a few times. This sequence joins TRBV7-2 and TRBJ2-5; a weak D match, TRBD1 (5 bases). This CDR3 spans 15 amino acids. Deletions cut 1 base from V and 4 bases from J, with 13 bases between. The germline V gene encodes CDR1 SGHTA and CDR2 FQGNSA. The CDR3 loop is CASSLVGQISETQYF. In nucleotides, the CDR3 is TGTGCCAGCAGCTTAGTCGGACAAATATCAGAGACCCAGTACTTC.

This sequence joins TRBV4-1 and TRBJ1-1, with D hard to call. The CDR3 length is 14 residues. CDR1 and CDR2 (germline): MGHRA, YSYEKL. Trimming cost V 0 bases and J 4 bases, with 9 bases left between them. In DNA form, the CDR3 reads TGCGCCAGCAGCCAAGATATAGAAGTCACTGAAGCTTTCTTT. This encodes CASSQDIEVTEAFF.

The chain recombines TRBV7-2 with TRBJ2-4, with unresolved D. Trimming stripped 8 bases from V and 7 bases from J, with 12 bases between. CDR1 is SGHTA and CDR2 is FQGNSA in the germline V gene. This CDR3 contains 12 residues. The DNA for the CDR3 is TGTGCCAGCGGTGGACCTTTTAACATTCAGTACTTC. Its translation: CASGGPFNIQYF. Using reference TRBV7-2 and TRBJ2-4 for the parts outside the CDR3, the full variable domain is GAGVSQSPSNKVTEKGKDVELRCDPISGHTALYWYRQSLGQGLEFLIYFQGNSAPDKSGLPSDRFSAERTGGSVSTLTIQRTQQEDSAVYLCASGGPFNIQYFGAGTRLSVL.